The rows below give T cell receptor beta chains drawn from one sample of a study of blood T cell repertoires in COVID-19. TCRdb's table, derived via immunoSEQ multiplex PCR, lists solely in-frame clones and lacks some. This sample has tens of thousands of clones; about nine tenths occur once, and the top ten carry 29%. The sample taken for sequencing was peripheral blood. The receptors derive from a woman older than 75 with active or convalescent COVID-19. CDR3s include the opening cysteine and the closing phenylalanine or tryptophan. A D gene is named only where the DNA matches it firmly. Size is omitted from some rows. Given values are once, few, many or a class for expanded clones.

len: 15
d_gene: TRBD1
j_gene: TRBJ2-5
abundance: -
v_gene: TRBV18
CDR3nt: TGTGCCAGCTCACCACAGACAGGGCGTCAAGAGACCCAGTACTTC
CDR3aa: CASSPQTGRQETQYF

len: 15
d_gene: -
j_gene: TRBJ2-7
abundance: -
v_gene: TRBV7-2
CDR3nt: TGTGCCAGCAGTTCCCGCGCGGCGGGCGTCTACGAGCAGTACTTC
CDR3aa: CASSSRAAGVYEQYF

len: 15
d_gene: -
j_gene: TRBJ1-6
abundance: -
v_gene: TRBV6-6
CDR3nt: TGTGCCAGCAGGGGTCAGACAGGCGGGGGATCACCCCTCCACTTT
CDR3aa: CASRGQTGGGSPLHF

len: 16
d_gene: TRBD2
j_gene: TRBJ2-3
abundance: -
v_gene: TRBV5-1
CDR3nt: TGCGCCAGCAGAGGACTAGCGGGGGGGAAAGAAGATACGCAGTATTTT
CDR3aa: CASRGLAGGKEDTQYF

len: 11
d_gene: -
j_gene: TRBJ2-1
abundance: -
v_gene: TRBV20-1
CDR3nt: TGCAGTGTCACAGGGCGGGATGAGCAGTTCTTC
CDR3aa: CSVTGRDEQFF

len: 15
d_gene: -
j_gene: TRBJ1-1
abundance: -
v_gene: TRBV6-6
CDR3nt: TGTGCCAGCAGTTACCCAGGGTCGGGGAACACTGAAGCTTTCTTT
CDR3aa: CASSYPGSGNTEAFF

len: 14
d_gene: -
j_gene: TRBJ2-3
abundance: -
v_gene: TRBV30
CDR3nt: TGTGCCTGGGGCAAGTGGGGCTTCACAGATACGCAGTATTTT
CDR3aa: CAWGKWGFTDTQYF

len: 16
d_gene: -
j_gene: TRBJ2-7
abundance: -
v_gene: TRBV7-9
CDR3nt: TGTGCCAGCAGCTTATATGTTTCGCGGCTCAACTACGAGCAGTACTTC
CDR3aa: CASSLYVSRLNYEQYF

len: 12
d_gene: TRBD1
j_gene: TRBJ1-2
abundance: -
v_gene: TRBV6-5
CDR3nt: TGTGCCACCGTGACAGGGATGGATGGCTACACCTTC
CDR3aa: CATVTGMDGYTF

len: 12
d_gene: -
j_gene: TRBJ1-2
abundance: -
v_gene: TRBV11-2
CDR3nt: TGTGCCAGCAGCGAAGGACAAAATGGCTACACCTTC
CDR3aa: CASSEGQNGYTF

len: 14
d_gene: -
j_gene: TRBJ1-2
abundance: few
v_gene: TRBV9
CDR3nt: TGTGCCAGCAGTGGAGACAGCATTAACTATGGCTACACCTTC
CDR3aa: CASSGDSINYGYTF